This T cell receptor (beta chain) comes out of a study of blood T cell repertoires in COVID-19 (dated by TCRdb to about 2020). Background for the entire study: The collaborator samples originated in the United States, Italy and Spain and spanned the acute and convalescent phases of COVID-19. Deeply sampled blood TCRbeta repertoires from subjects exposed to, actively infected with, or recovered from COVID-19 were included in the dataset. The samples were drawn from the first 160 participants of the ongoing ImmuneRACE study and from 1,254 subjects provided by 6 global collaborators. Sample metadata almost always included a de-identified subject ID, COVID-19 status, age in years and sex. HLA class I and class II types, where available, came from metadata supplied by the sample provider rather than from assay-based typing. The material from the prospective study consisted of cDNA or gDNA derived from T cells, B-cell-depleted T cells, or PBMCs. The repertoires were released in a freely available public database meant as a resource for research on the immune response to SARS-CoV-2.

In the prospective study, participants were roughly 18 to 100 years old, resided in fewer than 25 geographic areas of the United States, and were enrolled through a virtual design. In the prospective study, cohorts were assigned on the basis of participant-reported clinical history obtained from a screening survey and a study questionnaire. In the prospective study, whole blood, serum and a nasopharyngeal or oropharyngeal swab were collected from each participant by mobile phlebotomists. Additional blood draws and questionnaires over an approximately two-month period could optionally be provided by prospective study participants. Before DNA extraction, prospective study blood samples were shipped either frozen or at room temperature. On this clone itself: There is no known antigen for this receptor. One base away there is no much larger clone; base qualities are not given.

Study-wide conclusions, independent of this receptor: The quantity of clinical and demographic metadata differed by source and by participant and was supplied without curation.

TCRbeta CDR3 regions were amplified from genomic DNA using the immunoSEQ Assay, a bias-controlled multiplex PCR. On the study's bioinformatics: Within the assay, amplification of reference gene primers was used to estimate how many nucleated cells each sample contained. To quantify the absolute abundance of each unique TCRbeta CDR3 rearrangement, sequence reads were collapsed and filtered. For each sample, productive Simpson clonality was calculated by taking the square root of Simpson's diversity index across productive rearrangements. Not all clones reach the TCRdb copy of this immuneACCESS table, which keeps in-frame sequences only. Checked studies attribute under half of the gap to unresolved V genes and leave the rest unexplained. V, J and clone size derive from that table, while D and trimming were established from the DNA sequence. This sample gives under 300,000 clones in total; about nine tenths of them show up just once. The ten largest clones take up just under 6.5% of the sample.

The sequencing sample was made of PBMCs or T cells enriched from blood (not recorded which). The sequence derives from a woman aged 30 to 39 with acute COVID-19.

DNA sequence: TGTGCCAGTAGTATAGTACAGGGCAAGTCCTACGAGCAGTACTTC. Its coded protein is CASSIVQGKSYEQYF. The chain couples TRBV19 to TRBJ2-7; 6 matching bases give a weak D call of TRBD1. The V and J ends are trimmed by 1 base and 1 base, leaving 11 bases between them. Reading the germline V gene (reference sequence) gives CDR1 LNHDA and CDR2 SQIVND. The CDR3 starts with the cysteine, ends with the phenylalanine, and has 15 residues. The entry retains the CDR3 DNA only, 45 bases that are in frame from base 1.